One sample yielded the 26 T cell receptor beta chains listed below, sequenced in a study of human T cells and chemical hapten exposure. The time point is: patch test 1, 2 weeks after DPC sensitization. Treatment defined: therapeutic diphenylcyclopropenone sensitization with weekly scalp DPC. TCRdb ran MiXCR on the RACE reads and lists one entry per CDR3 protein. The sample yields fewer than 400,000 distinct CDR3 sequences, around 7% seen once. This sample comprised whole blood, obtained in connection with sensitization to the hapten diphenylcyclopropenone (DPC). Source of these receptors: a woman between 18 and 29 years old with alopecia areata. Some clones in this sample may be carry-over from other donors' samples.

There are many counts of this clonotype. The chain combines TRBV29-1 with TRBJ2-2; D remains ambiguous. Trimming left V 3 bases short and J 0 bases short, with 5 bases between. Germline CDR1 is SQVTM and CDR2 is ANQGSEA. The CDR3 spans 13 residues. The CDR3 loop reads CSVEGPNTGELFF. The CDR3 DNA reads TGCAGCGTTGAGGGTCCGAACACCGGGGAGCTGTTTTTT.

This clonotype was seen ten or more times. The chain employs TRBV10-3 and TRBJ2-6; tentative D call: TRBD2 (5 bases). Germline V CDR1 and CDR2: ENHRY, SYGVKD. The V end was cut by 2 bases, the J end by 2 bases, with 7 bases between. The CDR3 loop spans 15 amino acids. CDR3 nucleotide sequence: TGTGCCATCAGTGAGGGGGAGACTGGGGCCAACGTCCTGACTTTC. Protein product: CAISEGETGANVLTF.

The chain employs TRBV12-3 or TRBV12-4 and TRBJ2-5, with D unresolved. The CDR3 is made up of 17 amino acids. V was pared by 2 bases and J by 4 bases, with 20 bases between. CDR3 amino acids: CASSLRRVKEPIETQYF. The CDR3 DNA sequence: TGTGCCAGCAGTTTACGTCGGGTGAAGGAGCCCATAGAGACCCAGTACTTC.

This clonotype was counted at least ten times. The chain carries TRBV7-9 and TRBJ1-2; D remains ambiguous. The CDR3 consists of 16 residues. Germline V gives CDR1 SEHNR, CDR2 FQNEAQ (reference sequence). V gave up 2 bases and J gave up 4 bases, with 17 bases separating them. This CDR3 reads CASSLLFEEGRYGYTF. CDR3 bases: TGTGCCAGCAGCTTACTTTTTGAGGAAGGGCGCTATGGCTACACCTTC. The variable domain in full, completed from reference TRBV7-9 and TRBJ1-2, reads DTGVSQNPRHKITKRGQNVTFRCDPISEHNRLYWYRQTLGQGPEFLTYFQNEAQLEKSRLLSDRFSAERPKGSFSTLEIQRTEQGDSAMYLCASSLLFEEGRYGYTFGSGTRLTVV.

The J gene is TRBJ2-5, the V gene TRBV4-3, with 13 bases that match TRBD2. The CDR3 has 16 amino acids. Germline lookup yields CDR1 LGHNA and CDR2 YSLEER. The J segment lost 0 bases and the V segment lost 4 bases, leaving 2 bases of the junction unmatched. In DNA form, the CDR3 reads TGCGCCAGCAGCCCAGGGACTAGCGGGGACCAAGAGACCCAGTACTTC. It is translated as CASSPGTSGDQETQYF.

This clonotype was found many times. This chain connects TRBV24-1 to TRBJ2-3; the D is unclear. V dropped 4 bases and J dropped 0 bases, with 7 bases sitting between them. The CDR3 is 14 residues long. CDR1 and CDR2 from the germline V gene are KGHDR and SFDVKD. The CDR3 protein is CATSDRISTDTQYF. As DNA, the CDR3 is TGTGCCACCAGTGACCGGATCAGCACAGATACGCAGTATTTT.

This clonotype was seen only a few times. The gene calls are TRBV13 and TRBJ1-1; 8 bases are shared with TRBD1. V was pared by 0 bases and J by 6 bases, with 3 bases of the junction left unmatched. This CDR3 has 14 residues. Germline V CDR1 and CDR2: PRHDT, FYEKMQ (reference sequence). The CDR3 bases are TGTGCCAGCAGCTTAGGGACAGGGGTCCCTGAAGCTTTCTTT. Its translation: CASSLGTGVPEAFF.

The CDR3 DNA is TGTGCCAGCTGCCGGGGGGAAAATCAGCCCCAGCATTTT. Translation: CASCRGENQPQHF. The chain employs TRBV6-2 or TRBV6-3 and TRBJ1-5, with a weak D call TRBD1 (5 bases). The CDR3 contains 13 residues. V dropped 8 bases and J dropped 4 bases, with 12 bases sitting between them. From germline, CDR1 is MNHEY and CDR2 SVGEGT.

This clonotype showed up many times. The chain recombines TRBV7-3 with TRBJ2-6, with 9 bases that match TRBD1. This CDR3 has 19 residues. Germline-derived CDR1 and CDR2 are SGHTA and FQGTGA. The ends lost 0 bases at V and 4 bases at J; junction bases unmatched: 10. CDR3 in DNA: TGTGCCAGCAGCTTAACGGCGGGGACAGGGCCTTCCGGGGCCAACGTCCTGACTTTC. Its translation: CASSLTAGTGPSGANVLTF. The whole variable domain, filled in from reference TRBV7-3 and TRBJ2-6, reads GAGVSQTPSNKVTEKGKYVELRCDPISGHTALYWYRQSLGQGPEFLIYFQGTGAADDSGLPNDRFFAVRPEGSVSTLKIQRTERGDSAVYLCASSLTAGTGPSGANVLTFGAGSRLTVL.

The CDR3 loop is CASSLTGLSNSPLHF. The CDR3 nucleotides are TGTGCCAGCAGCTTAACAGGCCTTTCTAATTCACCCCTCCACTTT. This chain joins TRBV7-9 and TRBJ1-6, with D possibly TRBD1 on 5 matching bases. V dropped 2 bases and J dropped 6 bases, with 11 bases sitting between them. This CDR3 is 15 amino acids long. Germline V gene data show CDR1 as SEHNR and CDR2 as FQNEAQ (reference sequence).

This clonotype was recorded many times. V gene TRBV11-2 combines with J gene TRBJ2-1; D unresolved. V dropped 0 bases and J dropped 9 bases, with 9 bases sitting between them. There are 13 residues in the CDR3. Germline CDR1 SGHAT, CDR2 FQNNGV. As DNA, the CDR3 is TGTGCCAGCAGCTTAGAGTCTCTAGGTGAGCAGTTCTTC. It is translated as CASSLESLGEQFF.

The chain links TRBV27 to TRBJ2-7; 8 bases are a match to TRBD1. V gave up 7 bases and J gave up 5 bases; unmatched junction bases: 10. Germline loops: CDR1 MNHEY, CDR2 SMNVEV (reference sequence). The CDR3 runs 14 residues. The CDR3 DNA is TGTGCCAGCACCAGATCGACAGGGGTGCACGAGCAGTACTTC. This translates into CASTRSTGVHEQYF.

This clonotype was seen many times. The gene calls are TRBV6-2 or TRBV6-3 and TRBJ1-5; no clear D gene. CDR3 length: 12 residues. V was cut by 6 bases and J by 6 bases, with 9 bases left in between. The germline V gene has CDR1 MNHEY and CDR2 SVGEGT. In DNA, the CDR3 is TGTGCCAGCAGCCCGCGGGCTCAGCCCCAGCATTTT. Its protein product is CASSPRAQPQHF.

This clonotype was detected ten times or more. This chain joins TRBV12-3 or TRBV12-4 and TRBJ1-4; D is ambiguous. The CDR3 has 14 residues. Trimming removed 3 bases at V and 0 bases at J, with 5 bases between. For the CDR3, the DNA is TGTGCCAGCAGTTTTGCCCCAACTAATGAAAAACTGTTTTTT. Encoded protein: CASSFAPTNEKLFF.

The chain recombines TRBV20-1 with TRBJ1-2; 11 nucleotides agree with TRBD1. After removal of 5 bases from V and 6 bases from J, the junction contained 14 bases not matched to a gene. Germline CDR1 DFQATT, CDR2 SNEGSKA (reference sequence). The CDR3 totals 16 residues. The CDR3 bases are TGCAGTGCTCGTTTCCCGGGACAGGGGGTACCAGATGGCTACACCTTC. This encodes CSARFPGQGVPDGYTF.

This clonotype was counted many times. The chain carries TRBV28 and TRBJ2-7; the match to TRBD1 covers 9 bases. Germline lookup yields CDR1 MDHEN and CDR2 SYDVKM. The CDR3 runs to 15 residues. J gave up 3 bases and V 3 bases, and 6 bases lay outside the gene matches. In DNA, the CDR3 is TGTGCCAGCAGTTTTGGAGGGACAGGGTTCTACGAGCAGTACTTC. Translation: CASSFGGTGFYEQYF.

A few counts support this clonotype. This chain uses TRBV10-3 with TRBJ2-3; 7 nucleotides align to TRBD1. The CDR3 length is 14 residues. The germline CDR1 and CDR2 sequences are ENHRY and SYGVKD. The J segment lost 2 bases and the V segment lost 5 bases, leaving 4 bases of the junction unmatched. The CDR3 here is CAISQGTATDTQYF. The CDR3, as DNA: TGTGCCATCAGTCAGGGGACAGCCACAGATACGCAGTATTTT.

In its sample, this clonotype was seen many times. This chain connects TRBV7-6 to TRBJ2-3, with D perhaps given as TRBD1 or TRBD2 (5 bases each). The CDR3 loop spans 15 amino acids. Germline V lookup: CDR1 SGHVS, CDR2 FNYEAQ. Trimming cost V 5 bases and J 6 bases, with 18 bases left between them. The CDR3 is CASSRDGGGVDTQYF. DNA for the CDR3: TGTGCCAGCAGCCGGGATGGGGGTGGGGTGGATACGCAGTATTTT.

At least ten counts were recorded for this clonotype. The CDR3 DNA is TGTGCCAGCAGCTTAAGCGGTGCCCATAATTCACCCCTCCACTTT. It codes for CASSLSGAHNSPLHF. J is TRBJ1-6 and V is TRBV7-9, with D uncertain. Germline-derived CDR1 and CDR2 are SEHNR and FQNEAQ (reference sequence). CDR3 length: 15 residues. With 2 bases removed from V and 5 bases from J, the gap between germline ends came to 10 bases.

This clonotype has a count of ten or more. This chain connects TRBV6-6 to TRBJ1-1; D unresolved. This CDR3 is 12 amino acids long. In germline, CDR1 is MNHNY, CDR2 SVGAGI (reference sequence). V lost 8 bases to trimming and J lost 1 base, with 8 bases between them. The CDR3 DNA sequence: TGTGCCAGCCAAAGAGGGAACACTGAAGCTTTCTTT. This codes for CASQRGNTEAFF.

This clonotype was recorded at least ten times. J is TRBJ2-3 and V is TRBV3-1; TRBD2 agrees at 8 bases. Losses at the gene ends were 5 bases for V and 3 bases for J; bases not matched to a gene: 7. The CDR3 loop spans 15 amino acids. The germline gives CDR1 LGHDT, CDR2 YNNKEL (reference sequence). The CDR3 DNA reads TGTGCCAGCAGCTTGGGTAGCGGGGTGACAGATACGCAGTATTTT. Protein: CASSLGSGVTDTQYF.

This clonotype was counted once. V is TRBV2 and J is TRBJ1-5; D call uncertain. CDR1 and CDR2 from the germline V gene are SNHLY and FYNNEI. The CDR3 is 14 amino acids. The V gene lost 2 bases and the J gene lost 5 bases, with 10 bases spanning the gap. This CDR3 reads CASSERMADQPQHF. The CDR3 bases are TGTGCCAGCAGTGAACGGATGGCGGATCAGCCCCAGCATTTT.

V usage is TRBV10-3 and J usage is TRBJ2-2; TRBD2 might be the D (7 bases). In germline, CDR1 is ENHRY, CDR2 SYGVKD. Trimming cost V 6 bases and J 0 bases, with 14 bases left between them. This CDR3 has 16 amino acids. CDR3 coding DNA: TGTGCCATCAGGGGGGAGGGACAATCGAACACCGGGGAGCTGTTTTTT. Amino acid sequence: CAIRGEGQSNTGELFF.

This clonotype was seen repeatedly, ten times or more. Here the CDR3 reads CASSFRDTITDTQYF. The CDR3 DNA is TGTGCCAGCAGCTTCCGGGACACCATCACAGATACGCAGTATTTT. The V call is TRBV7-8, the J call TRBJ2-3; TRBD1 is a possible D gene (6 bases). The CDR3 runs 15 residues. The V gene's germline CDR1 is SGHVS and CDR2 FQNEAQ. Trimming removed 3 bases from V and 2 bases from J, with 12 bases in between.

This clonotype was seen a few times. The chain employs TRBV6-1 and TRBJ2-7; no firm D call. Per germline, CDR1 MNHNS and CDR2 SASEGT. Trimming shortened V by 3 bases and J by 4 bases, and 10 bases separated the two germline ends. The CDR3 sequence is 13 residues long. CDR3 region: CASSDLGRYEQYF. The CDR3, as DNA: TGTGCCAGCAGTGATTTGGGTCGGTACGAGCAGTACTTC.

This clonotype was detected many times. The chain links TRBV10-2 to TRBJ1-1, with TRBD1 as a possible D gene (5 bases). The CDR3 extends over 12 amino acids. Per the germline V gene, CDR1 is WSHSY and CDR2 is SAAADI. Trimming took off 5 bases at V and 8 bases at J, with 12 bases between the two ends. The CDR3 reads CASSLLRQEAFF. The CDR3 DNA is TGCGCCAGCAGTCTTCTGAGACAGGAAGCTTTCTTT.